These T cell receptor beta chains were read from a single sample in a study of CD8 T cells in Susac syndrome. From the immunoSEQ multiplex PCR reads, TCRdb called clonotypes with MiXCR, one entry per CDR3 protein. The table includes 300,000 to 350,000 distinct CDR3 sequences, 92% detected once. The sample consisted of CD4+ T cells from PBMCs. These receptors were collected from a human donor with multiple sclerosis. Both conserved end residues are part of each CDR3. The order of the fields is D gene, clone size, J gene, V gene, CDR3 length, CDR3 protein, CDR3 DNA. D genes are given only for firm matches. A clone size is listed for some rows: how often the clone was seen (once, few, many), or a class if it is expanded.

>-|-|TRBJ1-1|TRBV24-1|15
CATSDSGRMNTEAFF
TGTGCCACCAGTGATTCGGGACGGATGAACACTGAAGCTTTCTTT
>-|-|TRBJ2-7|TRBV9|18
CASSVGTGSASMSYEQYF
TGTGCCAGCAGCGTAGGGACGGGATCCGCCAGTATGTCCTACGAGCAGTACTTC
>-|-|TRBJ2-1|TRBV30|13
CAWGDSSYNEQFF
TGTGCCTGGGGGGATTCCTCCTACAATGAGCAGTTCTTC
>TRBD1|-|TRBJ1-4|TRBV27|13
CASSLDRGEKLFF
TGTGCCAGCAGTTTGGACAGGGGTGAAAAACTGTTTTTT
>-|-|TRBJ2-7|TRBV12-5|15
CASGLKGQYSYEQYF
TGTGCTAGTGGTTTAAAGGGGCAGTACTCCTACGAGCAGTACTTC
>-|-|TRBJ1-1|TRBV20-1|14
CSARVPGGNTEAFF
TGCAGTGCTAGAGTCCCCGGCGGGAACACTGAAGCTTTCTTT
>-|-|TRBJ2-4|TRBV7-2|15
CASSPRPLAKNIQYF
TGTGCCAGCAGCCCCAGACCCTTAGCCAAAAACATTCAGTACTTC
>TRBD2|-|TRBJ2-1|TRBV10-3|14
CAISGLAAYNEQFF
TGTGCCATCTCGGGGCTAGCGGCCTACAATGAGCAGTTCTTC
>-|-|TRBJ2-1|TRBV12-3/TRBV12-4|15
CASSLLSGRYNEQFF
TGTGCCAGCAGTTTACTAAGCGGAAGGTACAATGAGCAGTTCTTC
>TRBD2|-|TRBJ2-5|TRBV29-1|13
CSATSGGAETQYF
TGCAGCGCCACTAGCGGGGGGGCAGAGACCCAGTACTTC
>-|-|TRBJ1-2|TRBV5-4|15
CASSSSVITNYGYTF
TGTGCCAGCAGCTCCTCGGTAATAACTAACTATGGCTACACCTTC
>-|-|TRBJ1-1|TRBV12-3/TRBV12-4|14
CASSPRGSNTEAFF
TGTGCCAGCAGTCCTCGGGGCAGTAACACTGAAGCTTTCTTT
>TRBD1|-|TRBJ2-5|TRBV2|15
CASSEGTGRLVTQYF
TGTGCCAGCAGTGAAGGGACAGGCCGGCTCGTGACCCAGTACTTC
>-|-|TRBJ2-3|TRBV5-1|13
CASSSSIGDTQYF
TGCGCCAGCAGCTCGTCTATAGGCGATACGCAGTATTTT
>-|-|TRBJ2-3|TRBV20-1|14
CSARDVVGGETQYF
TGCAGTGCTAGAGATGTGGTGGGAGGTGAAACGCAGTATTTT
>-|-|TRBJ2-3|TRBV12-3/TRBV12-4|11
CASSPRVVRYF
TGTGCCAGCAGTCCCCGGGTCGTACGGTATTTT
>TRBD2|-|TRBJ2-1|TRBV20-1|15
CSAFPSGFVRNEQFF
TGCAGTGCTTTCCCTAGCGGGTTCGTAAGGAATGAGCAGTTCTTC
>TRBD1|-|TRBJ2-3|TRBV18|16
CASSPYGQASTDTQYF
TGTGCCAGCTCACCATACGGACAGGCTAGCACAGATACGCAGTATTTT
>-|-|TRBJ2-3|TRBV29-1|12
CSVRSSTDTQYF
TGCAGCGTTCGAAGTAGCACAGATACGCAGTATTTT
>-|once|TRBJ1-1|TRBV5-8|12
CASSLLRGEAFF
TGTGCCAGCAGCTTGTTAAGGGGTGAAGCTTTCTTT
>-|few|TRBJ2-5|TRBV11-2|13
CASSLQARETQYF
TGTGCCAGCAGCTTGCAGGCGCGGGAGACCCAGTACTTC
>-|-|TRBJ1-1|TRBV5-1|15
CASSLDGRVNTEAFF
TGCGCCAGCAGCCTGGATGGGAGGGTGAACACTGAAGCTTTCTTT
>-|once|TRBJ1-5|TRBV7-9|15
CASSLSGGQGQPQHF
TGTGCCAGCAGCTTATCCGGGGGGCAGGGTCAGCCCCAGCATTTT
>-|-|TRBJ2-3|TRBV29-1|10
CSVERGTQYF
TGCAGCGTTGAACGCGGAACGCAGTATTTT
>TRBD1|-|TRBJ1-2|TRBV7-2|18
CASSLRLFGRTGGGGYTF
TGTGCCAGCAGCTTAAGGCTCTTTGGAAGGACAGGGGGCGGTGGCTACACCTTC
>-|-|TRBJ1-1|TRBV29-1|13
CSTTHGGGTEAFF
TGCAGCACTACCCACGGGGGGGGCACTGAAGCTTTCTTT
>-|-|TRBJ1-1|TRBV6-2/TRBV6-3|13
CASRYEGNTEAFF
TGTGCCAGCAGGTACGAGGGGAACACTGAAGCTTTCTTT
>-|-|TRBJ2-3|TRBV9|19
CASSVFYREAETSTDTQYF
TGTGCCAGCAGCGTATTTTATCGGGAAGCGGAAACTAGCACAGATACGCAGTATTTT
>-|-|TRBJ2-5|TRBV5-1|21
CASSLVGLFWQTLRWEETQYF
TGCGCCAGCAGCTTGGTCGGGTTGTTTTGGCAGACCCTACGTTGGGAAGAGACCCAGTACTTC
>-|once|TRBJ1-5|TRBV24-1|16
CATTETDSYSNQPQHF
TGTGCCACCACTGAAACGGACAGCTATAGCAATCAGCCCCAGCATTTT
>TRBD2|-|TRBJ2-7|TRBV7-8|14
CASRLAGISYEQYF
TGTGCCAGCAGACTAGCGGGAATTTCCTACGAGCAGTACTTC
>-|-|TRBJ2-7|TRBV5-1|16
CASSLDVRGRAYEQYF
TGCGCCAGCAGCTTGGACGTCCGAGGCAGAGCCTACGAGCAGTACTTC
>TRBD2|-|TRBJ2-6|TRBV5-1|19
CASSNGLAGSPRGANVLTF
TGCGCCAGCAGCAACGGACTAGCGGGATCTCCTAGGGGGGCCAACGTCCTGACTTTC
>-|-|TRBJ2-7|TRBV20-1|16
CSARDPGWTNPGEQYF
TGCAGTGCTAGAGATCCGGGGTGGACCAACCCTGGCGAGCAGTACTTC
>-|-|TRBJ2-5|TRBV10-3|12
CAISEIGETQYF
TGTGCCATCAGTGAAATAGGGGAGACCCAGTACTTC
>-|few|TRBJ2-7|TRBV11-2|14
CASSLVPFPGEQYF
TGTGCCAGCAGCTTAGTTCCCTTCCCCGGGGAGCAGTACTTC
>-|-|TRBJ1-1|TRBV3-1|14
CASSRRGSDTEAFF
TGTGCCAGCAGCCGGAGAGGGTCGGACACTGAAGCTTTCTTT
>TRBD1|once|TRBJ2-7|TRBV12-3/TRBV12-4|15
CASSLRDSPTYEQYF
TGTGCCAGCAGTTTAAGGGACAGTCCGACCTACGAGCAGTACTTC
>TRBD2|-|TRBJ2-3|TRBV2|15
CASSPGLGETDTQYF
TGTGCCAGCAGCCCGGGACTAGGAGAGACAGATACGCAGTATTTT
>TRBD2|-|TRBJ2-3|TRBV4-2|15
CASSRASGGADTQYF
TGTGCCAGCAGCCGGGCTAGCGGGGGGGCAGATACGCAGTATTTT
>-|-|TRBJ2-3|TRBV20-1|12
CSASPTADTQYF
TGCAGTGCTAGTCCGACCGCAGATACGCAGTATTTT
>-|-|TRBJ2-4|TRBV20-1|16
CSATDRLTIAKNIQYF
TGCAGTGCGACGGACAGACTAACCATAGCCAAAAACATTCAGTACTTC
>-|-|TRBJ1-2|TRBV7-2|14
CASSPQGANYGYTF
TGTGCCAGCAGCCCCCAGGGAGCTAACTATGGCTACACCTTC
>-|-|TRBJ2-7|TRBV7-2|13
CASGEGGSPEQYF
TGTGCCAGCGGGGAAGGAGGTAGCCCCGAGCAGTACTTC
>TRBD1|-|TRBJ1-1|TRBV30|13
CAWSVQGNTEAFF
TGTGCCTGGAGTGTACAGGGGAACACTGAAGCTTTTTTT
>-|-|TRBJ2-7|TRBV5-1|14
CASSLAGPLYEQYF
TGCGCCAGCAGCTTGGCGGGACCTCTATACGAGCAGTACTTC
>TRBD1|-|TRBJ2-7|TRBV12-3/TRBV12-4|12
CASSRAGTGEYF
TGTGCCAGCAGCCGTGCCGGGACAGGGGAGTACTTC